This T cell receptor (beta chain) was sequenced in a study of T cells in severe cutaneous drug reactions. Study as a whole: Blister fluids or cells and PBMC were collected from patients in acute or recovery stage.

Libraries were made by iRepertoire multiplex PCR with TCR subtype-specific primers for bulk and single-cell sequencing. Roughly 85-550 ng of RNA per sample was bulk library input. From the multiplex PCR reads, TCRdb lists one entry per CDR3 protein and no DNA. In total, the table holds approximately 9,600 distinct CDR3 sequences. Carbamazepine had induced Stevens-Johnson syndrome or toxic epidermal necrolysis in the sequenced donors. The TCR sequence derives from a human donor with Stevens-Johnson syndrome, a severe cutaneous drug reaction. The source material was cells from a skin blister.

The CDR3 is CSVDRDTVYGYTF. J is TRBJ1-2 and V is TRBV29-1; TCRdb's assignment of TRBD1 cannot be checked, as there is no DNA. This CDR3 is built from 13 residues. Germline V gene sequence: CDR1 SQVTM, CDR2 ANQGSEA.